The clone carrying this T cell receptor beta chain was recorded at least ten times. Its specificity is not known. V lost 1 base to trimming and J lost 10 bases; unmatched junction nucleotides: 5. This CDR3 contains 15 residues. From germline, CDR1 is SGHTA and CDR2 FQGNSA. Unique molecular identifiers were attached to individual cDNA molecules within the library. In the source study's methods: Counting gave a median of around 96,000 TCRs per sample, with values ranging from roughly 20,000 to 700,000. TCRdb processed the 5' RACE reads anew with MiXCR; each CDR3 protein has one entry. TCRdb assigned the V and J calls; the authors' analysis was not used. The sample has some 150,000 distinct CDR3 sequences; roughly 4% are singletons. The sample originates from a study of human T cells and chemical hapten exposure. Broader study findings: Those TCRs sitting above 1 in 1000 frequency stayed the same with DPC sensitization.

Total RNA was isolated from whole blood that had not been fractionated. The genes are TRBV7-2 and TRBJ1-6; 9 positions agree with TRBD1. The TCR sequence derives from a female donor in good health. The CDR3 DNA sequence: TGTGCCAGCAGCTTAGGGGACAGGGTTTACTCACCCCTCCACTTT. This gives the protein CASSLGDRVYSPLHF.